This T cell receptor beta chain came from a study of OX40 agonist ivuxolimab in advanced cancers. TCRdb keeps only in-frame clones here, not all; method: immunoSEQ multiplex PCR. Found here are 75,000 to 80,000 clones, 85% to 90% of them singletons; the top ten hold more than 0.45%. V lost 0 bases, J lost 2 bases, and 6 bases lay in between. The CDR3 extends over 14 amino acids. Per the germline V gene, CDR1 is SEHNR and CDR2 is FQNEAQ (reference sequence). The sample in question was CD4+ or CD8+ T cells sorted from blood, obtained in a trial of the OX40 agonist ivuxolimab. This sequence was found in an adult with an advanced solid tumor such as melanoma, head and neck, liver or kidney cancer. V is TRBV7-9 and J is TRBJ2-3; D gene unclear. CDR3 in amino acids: CASSLARVTDTQYF. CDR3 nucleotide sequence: TGTGCCAGCAGCTTAGCCCGCGTCACAGATACGCAGTATTTT.